Below, 15 T cell receptor beta chains from the same sample are listed, as sequenced in a study of T cell repertoires in cytomegalovirus infection. The antigens for these receptors are not known. TCRdb ran MiXCR on the reads and lists one entry per CDR3 protein. The sample lists approximately 910,000 distinct CDR3 sequences; approximately 30% were seen once. The sequencing used cultured CD8+ T cells from PBMCs, collected from culture after CMV antigen stimulation. The receptors come from a human donor in good health (CMV status not recorded). Some clones in this sample may be carry-over from other donors' samples.

This clonotype was counted between two and nine times. CDR3 amino acids: CASRRTATTNEKLFF. The CDR3 region has the DNA TGTGCCAGTAGAAGAACAGCGACAACTAATGAAAAACTGTTTTTT. The chain links TRBV19 to TRBJ1-4; D is unclear. Germline V gene sequence: CDR1 LNHDA, CDR2 SQIVND (reference sequence). CDR3 length equals 15 residues. V lost 6 bases, J lost 0 bases, and 11 bases lay in between.

This clonotype was recorded many times. The chain's CDR3 is CASSLSGNQRRTDTQYF. CDR3 bases: TGTGCCAGCAGCCTTTCAGGGAATCAACGACGCACAGATACGCAGTATTTT. V and J are TRBV7-2 and TRBJ2-3, with a possible D match to TRBD1 (5 bases). The V gene lost 5 bases and the J gene lost 1 base, with 19 bases spanning the gap. Germline CDR1 is SGHTA and CDR2 is FQGNSA. This CDR3 region has 17 residues.

This clonotype was counted only a few times. J is TRBJ2-1 and V is TRBV5-4; TRBD1 is a possible D gene (6 bases). Deletions cut 3 bases from V and 5 bases from J, with 12 bases between. Germline values: CDR1 SGHNT, CDR2 YYREEE (reference sequence). The length of the CDR3 is 14 residues. The CDR3 bases are TGTGCCAGCAGCTCCCGGGACACGGACAATGAGCAGTTCTTC. Residues: CASSSRDTDNEQFF. The variable domain in full, with the rest retrieved from reference TRBV5-4 and TRBJ2-1, is ETGVTQSPTHLIKTRGQQVTLRCSSQSGHNTVSWYQQALGQGPQFIFQYYREEENGRGNFPPRFSGLQFPNYSSELNVNALELDDSALYLCASSSRDTDNEQFFGPGTRLTVL.

This clonotype has a handful of counts. The chain has TRBV7-9 and TRBJ2-1; D might be TRBD1 (6 bases). Trimming removed 5 bases from V and 0 bases from J, with 14 bases in between. Germline CDR1 reads SEHNR; CDR2 reads FQNEAQ (reference sequence). The length of the CDR3 is 16 residues. CDR3 in amino acids: CASSPNDRSSYNEQFF. The CDR3 region has the DNA TGTGCCAGCAGCCCGAACGACAGGAGCTCCTACAATGAGCAGTTCTTC.

This clonotype has at least ten counts. One end of the junction varies from germline; a read error may be responsible. The chain links TRBV6-2 or TRBV6-3 to TRBJ1-5; 10 bases line up with TRBD1. Germline V gene sequence: CDR1 MNHEY, CDR2 SVGEGT. This CDR3 contains 19 residues. CDR3 region: CASSYSRGQQTGGKQPQHF. The DNA of the CDR3 is TGTGCCAGCAGTTACTCCAGGGGCCAACAGACAGGGGGCAAGCAGCCCCAGCATTTT.

This clonotype was seen once. V usage is TRBV15 and J usage is TRBJ1-5, with a possible D match to TRBD1 (6 bases). Trimming left V 6 bases short and J 3 bases short, with 15 bases between. Per the germline V gene, CDR1 is LNHNV and CDR2 is YYDKDF (reference sequence). This CDR3 has 15 residues. In DNA, the CDR3 is TGTGCCACCAGTGGGGGGCTACAGTTCAATCAGCCCCAGCATTTT. Translated, it gives CATSGGLQFNQPQHF.

This clonotype has a handful of counts. The V and J genes are TRBV27 and TRBJ1-3; D is unclear. Germline-derived CDR1 and CDR2 are MNHEY and SMNVEV (reference sequence). Trimming cost V 10 bases and J 5 bases, with 15 bases left between them. This CDR3 is built from 13 residues. CDR3 nucleotides: TGTGCCAACCATGCCGGAGCTAGAAACACCATATATTTT. Translating gives CANHAGARNTIYF.

This clonotype was seen more than once but under ten times. The J gene is TRBJ2-1, the V gene TRBV5-6, with TRBD2 identical over 14 bases. Trimming cost V 4 bases and J 0 bases; bases outside gene matches: 6. The CDR3 consists of 18 residues. The V gene's germline CDR1 is SGHDT and CDR2 YYEEEE. CDR3 amino acids: CASSLGLAGASSYNEQFF. CDR3 nucleotide sequence: TGTGCCAGCAGCCTGGGACTAGCGGGGGCAAGCTCCTACAATGAGCAGTTCTTC.

V is TRBV7-2 and J is TRBJ2-3, with TRBD2 matching over 8 bases. The V segment lost 3 bases and the J segment 5 bases; nucleotides outside the gene matches: 7. CDR1 SGHTA and CDR2 FQGNSA come from the germline V gene. CDR3 length: 15 amino acids. The CDR3 DNA reads as TGTGCCAGCAGCTTTTGGGGTGCGGGGGGAGATACGCAGTATTTT. As protein: CASSFWGAGGDTQYF. The complete variable domain, with remaining parts taken from reference TRBV7-2 and TRBJ2-3, reads GAGVSQSPSNKVTEKGKDVELRCDPISGHTALYWYRQSLGQGLEFLIYFQGNSAPDKSGLPSDRFSAERTGGSVSTLTIQRTQQEDSAVYLCASSFWGAGGDTQYFGPGTRLTVL.

The chain joins TRBV2 to TRBJ2-7, with D hard to call. Germline-derived CDR1 and CDR2 are SNHLY and FYNNEI. V shed 1 base and J shed 2 bases, with 9 bases lying between them. The length of the CDR3 is 14 residues. CDR3 nucleotide sequence: TGTGCCAGCAGTGAAGGGCCAGTTCCCTACGAGCAGTACGTC. This sequence encodes CASSEGPVPYEQYV.

The chain employs TRBV27 and TRBJ2-5; no definite D call. This CDR3 region has 14 residues. Germline V gene lookup returns CDR1 MNHEY and CDR2 SMNVEV (reference sequence). Trimming removed 5 bases from V and 5 bases from J, with 15 bases in between. The CDR3 nucleotides are TGTGCCAGCAGTCCCCTATGGGGTGGGGAGACCCAGTACTTC. Amino acids: CASSPLWGGETQYF.

The J gene is TRBJ1-2, the V gene TRBV5-4; 11 nucleotides line up with TRBD1. The germline V gene encodes CDR1 SGHNT and CDR2 YYREEE (reference sequence). V was clipped by 4 bases and J by 5 bases; unmatched bases: 4. This CDR3 is 14 amino acids long. CDR3 sequence (DNA): TGTGCCAGCAGCGGCGGACAGGGGGCTTATGGCTACACCTTC. Translated: CASSGGQGAYGYTF.

This clonotype was counted only a few times. V and J are TRBV19 and TRBJ1-5; the D gene is possibly TRBD1 (6 bases). V was clipped by 7 bases and J by 3 bases, with 13 bases between them. Germline assignment: CDR1 LNHDA and CDR2 SQIVND (reference sequence). CDR3 length: 14 residues. The CDR3 region is CASILTGNNQPQHF. The CDR3 DNA reads as TGTGCCAGTATCCTCACAGGGAACAATCAGCCCCAGCATTTT.

The sample holds a few counts of this clonotype. The chain is built from TRBV5-5 and TRBJ2-7, with D perhaps TRBD1 (5 bases). Germline CDR1 is SGHKS and CDR2 is YYEKEE (reference sequence). The V and J ends lost 5 bases and 3 bases respectively, with 12 bases between them. This CDR3 is built from 13 residues. CDR3 protein: CASRSDRFYEQYF. CDR3 bases: TGTGCCAGCAGATCCGACAGATTCTACGAGCAGTACTTC.

The gene calls are TRBV9 and TRBJ2-5, with D possibly matching TRBD2 (6 bases). The CDR3 is 13 amino acids. From germline, CDR1 is SGDLS and CDR2 YYNGEE. The V gene lost 3 bases and the J gene lost 4 bases, with 10 bases spanning the gap. The DNA of the CDR3 is TGTGCCAGCAGCGCGTCGCGGGGAGAGACCCAGTACTTC. Translation: CASSASRGETQYF.